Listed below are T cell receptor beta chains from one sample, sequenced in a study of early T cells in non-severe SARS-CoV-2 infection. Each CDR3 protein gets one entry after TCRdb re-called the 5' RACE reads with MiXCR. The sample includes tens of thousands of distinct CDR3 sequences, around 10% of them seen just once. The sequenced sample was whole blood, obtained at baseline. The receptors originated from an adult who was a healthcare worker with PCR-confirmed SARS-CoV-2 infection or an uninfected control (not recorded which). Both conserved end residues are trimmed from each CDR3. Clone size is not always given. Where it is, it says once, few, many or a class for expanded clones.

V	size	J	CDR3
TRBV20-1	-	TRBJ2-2	SALNGGTGELF
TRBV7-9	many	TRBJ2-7	ASSIEEGSYEQY
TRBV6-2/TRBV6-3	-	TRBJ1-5	ASQRDGNQPQH
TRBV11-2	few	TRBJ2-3	ASSSQRGRPGGQY
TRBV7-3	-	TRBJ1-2	ASSLYPGTGEYGYT
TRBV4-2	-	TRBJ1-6	ASSQGQGGQTVSPLH
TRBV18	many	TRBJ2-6	ASSPPAGANVLT
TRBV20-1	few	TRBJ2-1	SASPTSGGATEQF
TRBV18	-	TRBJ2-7	ASSPGAGESEQY
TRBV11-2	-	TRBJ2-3	ASSFRGQGADTQY
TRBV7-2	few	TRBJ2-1	ASSLTPTGSYNEQF
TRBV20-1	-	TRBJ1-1	SAFRGRITEAF
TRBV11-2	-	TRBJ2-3	ASSLRFEVRITDTQY
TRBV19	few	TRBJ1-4	ASSTQRLSNEKLF
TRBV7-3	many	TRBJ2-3	ASSPGLEGDTQY
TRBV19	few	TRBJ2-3	ASSMGQTSQY
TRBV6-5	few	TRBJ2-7	ASSYGLGHPTW
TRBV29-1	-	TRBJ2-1	SVGARGTTPNEQF
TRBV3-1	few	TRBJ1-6	ASSQQGLWALH
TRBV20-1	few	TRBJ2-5	SARDDRGYQETQY
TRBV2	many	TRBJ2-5	ASKLDLLWFQY
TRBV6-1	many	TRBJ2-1	ASSESAGASSNEQF
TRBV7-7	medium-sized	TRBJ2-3	ASSLPGSDTQY
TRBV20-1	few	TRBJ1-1	SATGQGRTEAF
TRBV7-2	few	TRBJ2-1	ASSLGGRYEQF
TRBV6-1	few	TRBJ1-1	ASSSRTGEYTEAF
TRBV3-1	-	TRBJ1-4	ASSQKRENEKLF
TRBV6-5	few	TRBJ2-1	ASSRGTSGLHNEQF
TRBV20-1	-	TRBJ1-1	SARRQAGNTEAF
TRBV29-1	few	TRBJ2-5	SVETVETQY
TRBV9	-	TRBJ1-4	ASSGTGSEKLF
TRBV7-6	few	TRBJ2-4	ASSLDPSSKNIQY
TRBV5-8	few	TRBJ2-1	ASSSDVRRSYNEQF
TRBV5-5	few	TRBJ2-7	ASRWGASTSEQY
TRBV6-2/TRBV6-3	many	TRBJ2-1	ASSLDNNGHNEQF
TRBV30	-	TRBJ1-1	AWSLAAEAF
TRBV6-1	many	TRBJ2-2	ASDRDRGHRELF
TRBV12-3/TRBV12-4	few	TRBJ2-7	ASSLANYEQY
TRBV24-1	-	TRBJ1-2	ATSAWDRDYGYT
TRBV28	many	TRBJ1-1	ASSLFGQQNTEAF
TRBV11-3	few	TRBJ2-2	ASSLNSGGKDTGELF
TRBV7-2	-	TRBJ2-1	ASSPSVIQGFRYNEQF
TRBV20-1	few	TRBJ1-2	SASQGVGYGYT
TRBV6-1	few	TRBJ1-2	ATGSFATGHYGYT
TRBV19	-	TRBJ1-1	ASQPSANTEAS